Below are 10 T cell receptor beta chains sequenced from a single sample in a study of shared clonotypes between healthy human individuals. Generated by immunoSEQ multiplex PCR, the TCRdb table keeps only in-frame clones and is missing some. The sample carries about half a million clones, approximately 81% recorded once. The specimen was PBMCs. These receptors came from a woman aged 40 to 50 in good health. Some clones in this sample may be carry-over from other donors' samples.

The genes are TRBV4-1 and TRBJ1-2; 7 nucleotides match TRBD1. The J segment lost 0 bases and the V segment lost 2 bases, leaving 6 bases of the junction unmatched. The CDR3 loop spans 16 amino acids. Germline CDR1 and CDR2: MGHRA and YSYEKL. This chain's CDR3 is CASSQPRGGANYGYTF. As DNA, the CDR3 is TGCGCCAGCAGCCAACCCAGGGGGGGCGCTAACTATGGCTACACCTTC.

The chain combines TRBV29-1 with TRBJ2-4; maybe TRBD2 (6 bases). The CDR3 contains 12 residues. The V gene lost 5 bases and the J gene lost 6 bases, with 11 bases spanning the gap. The germline CDR1 and CDR2 sequences are SQVTM and ANQGSEA. CDR3 sequence: CSVPGGGNIQYF. The CDR3 DNA reads as TGCAGCGTTCCTGGGGGAGGAAACATTCAGTACTTC.

The V and J genes are TRBV4-1 and TRBJ1-2; a possible D gene is TRBD1 (6 bases). Germline V gene sequence: CDR1 MGHRA, CDR2 YSYEKL. The germline V and J ends were trimmed by 1 base and 4 bases, with 13 bases remaining between them. The CDR3 loop spans 15 amino acids. The CDR3 is CASSQGGATPYGYTF. The CDR3 bases are TGCGCCAGCAGCCAAGGGGGGGCGACCCCCTATGGCTACACCTTC.

This chain connects TRBV7-3 to TRBJ2-7; the D call may be TRBD1 or TRBD2 (6 bases each). V was shortened by 5 bases and J by 2 bases, with 22 bases between the two germline ends. In germline, CDR1 is SGHTA, CDR2 FQGTGA. The CDR3 runs 17 residues. The CDR3 DNA reads as TGTGCCAGCAGCCCTAGGGGGGACTCCCCTTGGGCCTACGAGCAGTACTTC. This translates into CASSPRGDSPWAYEQYF.

V usage is TRBV19 and J usage is TRBJ2-1, with D possibly TRBD1 on 5 matching bases. The CDR3 length is 14 residues. V gave up 3 bases and J gave up 5 bases, with 11 bases separating them. Germline CDR1 and CDR2: LNHDA and SQIVND (reference sequence). This CDR3 is CASSMQGANNEQFF. CDR3 nucleotides: TGTGCCAGTAGTATGCAAGGGGCTAACAATGAGCAGTTCTTC.

About this clone itself: A clone one base away is much larger, so this may be a read error. The chain uses TRBV4-2 and TRBJ1-5, with D tentatively TRBD1 (6 bases). The CDR3 has 15 amino acids. CDR1 is LGHNA, CDR2 YNFKEQ, per germline. The V and J ends lost 4 bases and 0 bases respectively, with 10 bases between them. The DNA of the CDR3 is TGTGCCAGCAGCCGACAGGCATATAGCAATCAGCCCCAGCATTTT. Translating gives CASSRQAYSNQPQHF.

As for this clone: The sample holds other DNA sequences that translate to the same CDR3. V gene TRBV5-1 combines with J gene TRBJ2-5, with 15 bases lining up with TRBD2. Germline V gives CDR1 SGHRS, CDR2 YFSETQ. The V and J ends lost 4 bases and 4 bases, in that order; junction bases with no gene match: 2. This CDR3 spans 15 amino acids. CDR3 residues: CASSRGLAGGETQYF. The CDR3 region has the DNA TGCGCCAGCAGCAGGGGACTAGCGGGAGGAGAGACCCAGTACTTC.

V gene TRBV27 combines with J gene TRBJ2-5; possibly TRBD2 for D (6 bases). The CDR3 has 11 residues. Germline assignment: CDR1 MNHEY and CDR2 SMNVEV (reference sequence). The germline V and J ends were trimmed by 8 bases and 7 bases, with 11 bases remaining between them. The CDR3 nucleotides read TGTGCCAGCTCCCTCGGGAGGACCCAGTACTTC. As protein: CASSLGRTQYF.

V and J are TRBV25-1 and TRBJ2-5; TRBD2 matches 11 bases. The J call may be faulty, since TRBJ2-7 better matches the DNA end. The CDR3 extends over 15 amino acids. The germline V gene encodes CDR1 MGHDK and CDR2 SYGVNS. The CDR3 region has the DNA TGTGCCAGCAGTGGAACTAGCGGGAGCTCCTACGAGCAGTACTTC. Protein sequence: CASSGTSGSSYEQYF.

This chain uses TRBV5-1 with TRBJ2-1; TRBD2 agrees at 10 bases. The length of the CDR3 is 17 residues. Germline V gives CDR1 SGHRS, CDR2 YFSETQ. J lost 0 bases, V lost 2 bases, and 5 bases had no gene match. In DNA form, the CDR3 reads TGCGCCAGCAGCTTCGGACTAGCGGCGAACTCCTACAATGAGCAGTTCTTC. This encodes CASSFGLAANSYNEQFF. Based on the CDR3 plus reference TRBV5-1 and TRBJ2-1, the full variable domain is KAGVTQTPRYLIKTRGQQVTLSCSPISGHRSVSWYQQTPGQGLQFLFEYFSETQRNKGNFPGRFSGRQFSNSRSEMNVSTLELGDSALYLCASSFGLAANSYNEQFFGPGTRLTVL.